This T cell receptor beta chain was found in a study of shared clonotypes between healthy human individuals (dated by TCRdb to the early 2020s). Study-wide context: A few men and two women, aged 18 to 49 years, made up the cohort. Per donor, leukapheresis produced somewhere between about 0.94 and 9 billion PBMCs. Different laboratories and diverse techniques were used to prepare libraries and sequence TCR repertoires, to increase sequencing depth and limit assay-specific biases. The study deeply sequenced blood TCR repertoires of several healthy adults to estimate repertoire size and the extent of clonotype sharing between individuals.

Study-wide findings and limitations: Sampling was restricted to blood, and TCR repertoires in tissues likely differ from the TCR repertoires found in blood. Pairwise subsampling led to the expectation that sequencing depth would affect the degree of clonotype sharing among donors. Because the study included a small number of donors, the genetic and exposure-history diversity represented was limited.

V loses 6 bases of germline sequence and J loses 1 base, and the interval between the two ends is 6 bases. According to the germline V gene (reference sequence), CDR1 reads MNHNY and CDR2 reads SVGAGI. Taken from cysteine to phenylalanine, the CDR3 has 13 residues. The entry retains the CDR3 DNA only, 39 bases that are in frame from base 1. A word on this clone: The antigen it recognizes is unknown. No quality values exist for individual bases; no much larger clone is one base distant. Other nucleotide sequences in the sample specify the same CDR3.

Healthy HIV-negative adults with no recently reported acute infections or vaccinations were included as donors. All donors were Caucasian adults living in Nashville, Tennessee, USA. In the unsorted samples, roughly 90 million PBMCs were counted, and genomic DNA was extracted using the QIAamp DNA Blood Mini kit. Blood was obtained by leukapheresis, after which PBMCs were separated by Ficoll-Histopaque density gradient centrifugation and cryopreserved in liquid nitrogen vapor phase. TCR CDR3 regions were amplified from genomic DNA by multiplex PCR using the deep immunoSEQ assay. Genomic DNA extracted from each cell subset was distributed evenly over all wells of several immunoSEQ 96-well plates, and each plate served as one replicate. For unsorted PBMC, each replicate PCR was loaded with about 300 ng genomic DNA, equivalent to roughly 31,000 T cell genomes. Unsorted PBMC genomic DNA was sequenced across ten immunoSEQ deep assay plates. Purified libraries were quantified with a Qubit 3.0 fluorometer, sized on a Bioanalyzer 2100, and re-quantified with the KAPA Library Quantification kit. Every immunoSEQ 96-well plate was sequenced on a separate single-read 150-cycle Illumina NextSeq 550 flow cell. On the study's bioinformatics: Because the immunoSEQ output held only junctional sequences and lacked quality scores, the filtering could not match the filtering applied to full-length reads. To assign V/J genes and CDR3, sequences were annotated using PyIR, a Python wrapper for IgBLAST v1.9, with IMGT germline references. Any read was removed if the V/J assignment was weak (E-value above 1e-6), the CDR3 was missing, or the read contained stop codons, out-of-frame junctions, or ambiguous translated residues. V3J clonotypes were defined as sequences sharing the same inferred V gene, J gene, and CDR3 amino acid sequence. Percentage overlap between repertoires was calculated by dividing the number of shared unique clonotypes by the size of the smaller repertoire. RTK rarefaction, the Chao1 estimator, and Recon v2.1 estimates of unobserved clonotypes were used to assess repertoire richness. Drawn from immuneACCESS, this table holds only the in-frame rearrangements with V and J called that TCRdb kept. Clones are partly lost; checked studies trace under half to an unresolved V gene and leave the rest unexplained. Clone size and the V and J calls come from that table; the DNA yielded D and trimming. This sample gives 500,000 to 650,000 clones in total; around three quarters of them show up just once. Together, the top ten hold around 12% of the sample.

The receptor chain draws on TRBV6-6 and TRBJ1-4, with the D gene not clear enough to name. Sample: PBMCs. This TCR was sampled from a woman between 40 and 55 years old in good health. Some clones in this sample may be carry-over from other donors' samples. The CDR3 has the sequence CASSPITNEKLFF. The DNA is TGTGCCAGCAGCCCCATAACTAATGAAAAACTGTTTTTT.